This T cell receptor beta chain emerged from a study of cytomegalovirus exposure and HLA in healthy donors. Germline assignment: CDR1 DFQATT and CDR2 SNEGSKA (reference sequence). V was clipped by 5 bases and J by 6 bases, with 10 bases between them. The CDR3 loop spans 11 amino acids. Findings and caveats of the study: Later analysis identified a missense DCLRE1C variant that was linked to TCR beta V- and J-gene trimming.

This clone came up once. Its antigen is undetermined. 13 Jbeta primers and 60 Vbeta primers were used for the PCR. Produced via immunoSEQ multiplex PCR; TCRdb's table is partial and in-frame only. The repertoire consists of about 170,000 clones, with roughly 79% occurring once and the leading ten covering approximately 3.4%. The sequencing sample was made of PBMCs. The sequence derives from a woman aged 50 to 60 in good health and CMV-seropositive. This chain joins TRBV20-1 and TRBJ1-2; a weak D match, TRBD1 (6 bases). This chain's CDR3 is CSASRTDGYTF. The CDR3 nucleotides read TGCAGTGCTTCTCGGACAGATGGCTACACCTTC.